This T cell receptor (beta chain) was found in a study of blood T cells in healthy people across ages (dated by TCRdb to 2013 to 2016). Turning to the overall study: Template switching captured roughly one uniquely barcoded TCR beta cDNA molecule per two T cells in model experiments. To track age-related changes in TCR beta repertoire diversity, the study relied on deep sequencing normalized with unique cDNA molecular identifiers. Four age groups were formed from the donors: young (average approximately 15 years), middle-aged (approximately 39), aged (under 70) and long-lived (approximately 78). To avoid experimental bias, donors of different ages were randomly spread across the sequencing lanes. The study analyzed two additional independent replicas of 1 million unique cDNA reads from the same blood draw for two donors, one aged 18 to 30 and one aged 80 or older.

The CDR3 goes from the cysteine to the phenylalanine over 16 residues. Only the CDR3 DNA stays, 48 bases, in frame from base 1. CDR1 is given as SGHVS and CDR2 as FNYEAQ, both from the germline V gene. Trimming accounts for 3 bases at V and 2 bases at J, while the number of junction bases matched to no gene is 3. Libraries were made using 5' RACE. TCRdb shows the sequencer as Illumina HiSeq 2500. A second PCR of roughly 7 to 11 cycles was performed with a sample-barcoded 5' primer and a J-beta primer mix. A unique molecular identifier was introduced onto each TCR beta cDNA molecule by a template-switch 5' adaptor carrying 12 random nucleotides. At least 2.5 million CDR3-containing paired-end reads were obtained from each sample. First-strand cDNA synthesis was performed from all RNA using the Mint cDNA synthesis kit, with priming by a TRBC-specific oligonucleotide. After uracil-DNA glycosylase treatment, a first 18-cycle PCR used universal primers M1SS and BC2_uni_R on all cDNA. The source study handled its data this way. For normalization, 1 million high-quality reads were randomly selected from each sample, with every read carrying a distinct molecular identifier. Reads sharing molecular identifiers were discarded rather than binned into consensus sequences. MiTCR, with a Q25 quality threshold and the strictest error-elimination algorithm, was used for CDR3 identification, clonotype clustering and error correction. Lower-bound total TCR beta diversity was estimated with a nonparametric unseen species model using Euler transformation. TCRdb's own reprocessing of the public reads used fastp at Q25 and MiXCR and kept productive beta chains. Rows are combined by CDR3 protein, so each entry shows the most common genes and DNA. For this entry, the V and J calls and clone size follow TCRdb and not the study's own pipeline. The sample table records about 810,000 distinct CDR3 sequences; under 40% of these occur just once. Together, the top ten hold over 10% of the sample.

Systemically healthy Caucasian individuals from Russia, 35 to 40 in total and aged roughly 6 to 100 years, were included as donors. Each donor gave approximately 10 milliliters of peripheral blood, collected into EDTA-treated Vacutainer tubes. Ficoll-Paque density-gradient centrifugation was used to isolate PBMCs, with at least 6.5 million per sample. Total RNA, at least 6 micrograms per sample, was extracted from PBMCs with Trizol reagent. Naive CD45RAhigh/CD27high T cell percentages were measured by flow cytometry on a PBMC aliquot from every donor. In regard to this clonotype: This receptor's antigen is unknown. Base quality data are lacking; no much larger clone is found one base away.

The investigation overall reported the following: The CMV infection status of donors was not known, potentially confounding age-related changes in expanded clonotypes. Estimates of total diversity based on one million sequenced T cells were regarded as lower bounds and as underestimates. Bulk unsorted PBMC profiling prevented conclusive comparison of naive and antigen-experienced compartments. As age increased, observed TCR beta diversity per million T cells dropped in a roughly linear way, and a significant reduction was already evident by age 40. A strong correlation was found between observed TCR beta diversity and the percentage of naive T cells measured by flow cytometry. Compared with the aged group, the long-lived group had more naive CD4+ T cells, fewer expanded clones and increased TCR diversity, suggesting age selection.

The clonotype was recovered from a man younger than 35 in good health. The source material was blood. The chain is assembled from TRBV7-6 and TRBJ2-2; TRBD2 lines up with 10 middle nucleotides. The nucleotide sequence reads as follows: TGTGCCAGCAGCTTTAGCGGGGGGCCTAACACCGGGGAGCTGTTTTTT. This codes for CASSFSGGPNTGELFF.